This is a list of T cell receptor beta chains from one sample in a study of cytomegalovirus exposure and HLA in healthy donors. Sequencing used immunoSEQ multiplex PCR; TCRdb keeps in-frame clones, though not all of them. This table holds 100,000 to 150,000 clones, about 82% found once. The specimen sequenced was PBMCs. The receptor set was obtained from a man in his fifties or sixties in good health and CMV-seronegative. Each CDR3 is given with its conserved first and last residue. Fields, in order: CDR3 protein, CDR3 DNA, V gene, clone size, D gene, J gene. The D gene is left open where the match is weak. Rows may omit the clone size; those that give it use once, few, many or a size class.

CDR3 protein: CASSLGGGMLNSPLHF
CDR3 DNA: TGTGCCAGCAGCTTAGGGGGGGGGATGCTTAATTCACCCCTCCACTTT
V gene: TRBV7-2
clone size: .
D gene: .
J gene: TRBJ1-6

CDR3 protein: CASSPGAPLNEQFF
CDR3 DNA: TGTGCCAGTAGCCCTGGAGCACCTCTCAATGAGCAGTTCTTC
V gene: TRBV19
clone size: .
D gene: .
J gene: TRBJ2-1

CDR3 protein: CASSLDRENSPLHF
CDR3 DNA: TGCGCCAGCAGCTTGGACAGGGAGAATTCACCCCTCCACTTT
V gene: TRBV5-1
clone size: .
D gene: .
J gene: TRBJ1-6

CDR3 protein: CASSPWQSTGLTEAFF
CDR3 DNA: TGTGCCAGCAGTCCATGGCAGTCCACAGGGTTAACTGAAGCTTTCTTT
V gene: TRBV28
clone size: once
D gene: .
J gene: TRBJ1-1

CDR3 protein: CASSLEGGHLYEQYF
CDR3 DNA: TGCGCCAGCAGCTTGGAAGGAGGTCATCTCTACGAGCAGTACTTC
V gene: TRBV5-1
clone size: .
D gene: .
J gene: TRBJ2-7

CDR3 protein: CASSPTGTNEQFF
CDR3 DNA: TGTGCCAGCAGCCCGACAGGGACCAATGAGCAGTTCTTC
V gene: TRBV7-2
clone size: .
D gene: TRBD1
J gene: TRBJ2-1

CDR3 protein: CAEKREGGNQPQHF
CDR3 DNA: TGTGCCGAAAAGCGGGAGGGGGGCAATCAGCCCCAGCATTTT
V gene: TRBV2
clone size: .
D gene: .
J gene: TRBJ1-5

CDR3 protein: CASSDLGGRQETQYF
CDR3 DNA: TGTGCCAGCAGTGACCTGGGGGGGCGGCAAGAGACCCAGTACTTC
V gene: TRBV28
clone size: .
D gene: .
J gene: TRBJ2-5

CDR3 protein: CASTNGLAGTGELFF
CDR3 DNA: TGTGCCAGCACCAATGGACTAGCAGGTACCGGGGAGCTGTTTTTT
V gene: TRBV28
clone size: once
D gene: TRBD2
J gene: TRBJ2-2

CDR3 protein: CASRSGLAGRYEQYF
CDR3 DNA: TGTGCCAGCAGGTCGGGACTAGCGGGCCGATACGAGCAGTACTTC
V gene: TRBV7-2
clone size: .
D gene: TRBD2
J gene: TRBJ2-7

CDR3 protein: CASSPQNTEAFF
CDR3 DNA: TGTGCCAGCAGCCCCCAGAACACTGAAGCTTTCTTT
V gene: TRBV5-5
clone size: once
D gene: .
J gene: TRBJ1-1

CDR3 protein: CASSLQGDGYTF
CDR3 DNA: TGTGCCAGCAGCCTCCAGGGGGACGGCTACACCTTC
V gene: TRBV4-2
clone size: once
D gene: TRBD1
J gene: TRBJ1-2

CDR3 protein: CASSSPLRGGPDTQYF
CDR3 DNA: TGTGCCAGCAGCTCTCCCCTACGCGGGGGCCCAGATACGCAGTATTTT
V gene: TRBV11-2
clone size: .
D gene: .
J gene: TRBJ2-3

CDR3 protein: CASSLNRGYEQFF
CDR3 DNA: TGTGCCAGCAGCTTGAACAGGGGATATGAGCAGTTCTTC
V gene: TRBV11-1
clone size: .
D gene: TRBD1
J gene: TRBJ2-1

CDR3 protein: CASSLVAPSYEQYF
CDR3 DNA: TGTGCCAGCAGCTTAGTCGCGCCCTCCTACGAGCAGTACTTC
V gene: TRBV11-2
clone size: .
D gene: .
J gene: TRBJ2-7

CDR3 protein: CASSSGGDPSTDTQYF
CDR3 DNA: TGTGCCAGTAGTTCGGGCGGGGACCCTAGCACAGATACGCAGTATTTT
V gene: TRBV19
clone size: .
D gene: .
J gene: TRBJ2-3

CDR3 protein: CASSLARATNEKLFF
CDR3 DNA: TGCGCCAGCAGCTTGGCCCGGGCAACTAATGAAAAACTGTTTTTT
V gene: TRBV5-1
clone size: once
D gene: .
J gene: TRBJ1-4

CDR3 protein: CASKRPGETQYF
CDR3 DNA: TGTGCCAGCAAAAGACCAGGGGAGACCCAGTACTTC
V gene: TRBV6-6
clone size: .
D gene: .
J gene: TRBJ2-5

CDR3 protein: CASSSSGGNTIYF
CDR3 DNA: TGTGCCAGCAGCTCCTCGGGTGGAAACACCATATATTTT
V gene: TRBV7-3
clone size: .
D gene: .
J gene: TRBJ1-3

CDR3 protein: CASSQEARTTSTDTQYF
CDR3 DNA: TGCGCCAGCAGCCAAGAGGCGAGGACTACTAGCACAGATACGCAGTATTTT
V gene: TRBV4-1
clone size: once
D gene: .
J gene: TRBJ2-3

CDR3 protein: CASTLVRQGGDGYTF
CDR3 DNA: TGTGCCAGCACCCTGGTTCGCCAGGGAGGGGATGGCTACACCTTC
V gene: TRBV2
clone size: few
D gene: .
J gene: TRBJ1-2

CDR3 protein: CASSTREVTNEKLFF
CDR3 DNA: TGTGCCAGCAGTACACGGGAAGTAACTAATGAAAAACTGTTTTTT
V gene: TRBV2
clone size: .
D gene: .
J gene: TRBJ1-4

CDR3 protein: CASSSGVDYGYTF
CDR3 DNA: TGTGCCAGCAGCTCGGGTGTGGACTATGGCTACACCTTC
V gene: TRBV11-1
clone size: .
D gene: .
J gene: TRBJ1-2

CDR3 protein: CASSLTGGDEKLFF
CDR3 DNA: TGTGCCAGCAGCCTGACAGGGGGCGATGAAAAACTGTTTTTT
V gene: TRBV7-2
clone size: .
D gene: TRBD1
J gene: TRBJ1-4

CDR3 protein: CASSSRRGSDTQYF
CDR3 DNA: TGTGCCAGCAGCTCGAGGCGGGGGTCAGATACGCAGTATTTT
V gene: TRBV5-4
clone size: .
D gene: TRBD2
J gene: TRBJ2-3

CDR3 protein: CASSLQGARGYTF
CDR3 DNA: TGCGCCAGCAGCTTACAGGGGGCACGGGGCTACACCTTC
V gene: TRBV5-1
clone size: .
D gene: TRBD1
J gene: TRBJ1-2

CDR3 protein: CASSPRGNTEAFF
CDR3 DNA: TGTGCCAGCAGCCCAAGAGGGAACACTGAAGCTTTCTTT
V gene: TRBV11-2
clone size: .
D gene: .
J gene: TRBJ1-1

CDR3 protein: CASSQVRGDYGYTF
CDR3 DNA: TGTGCCAGCAGCCAAGTTCGGGGGGACTATGGCTACACCTTC
V gene: TRBV14
clone size: once
D gene: .
J gene: TRBJ1-2

CDR3 protein: CASSLQRAGRGYTF
CDR3 DNA: TGTGCCAGTAGTCTCCAGAGGGCTGGACGGGGCTACACCTTC
V gene: TRBV19
clone size: few
D gene: .
J gene: TRBJ1-2

CDR3 protein: CASSIAGKDQPQHF
CDR3 DNA: TGTGCCAGTAGTATAGCCGGGAAAGATCAGCCCCAGCATTTT
V gene: TRBV19
clone size: .
D gene: .
J gene: TRBJ1-5

CDR3 protein: CACTPSGNTIYF
CDR3 DNA: TGTGCCTGTACACCCTCTGGAAACACCATATATTTT
V gene: TRBV30
clone size: .
D gene: .
J gene: TRBJ1-3

CDR3 protein: CASSLFMASTDTQYF
CDR3 DNA: TGTGCCAGCAGTTTATTCATGGCTAGCACAGATACGCAGTATTTT
V gene: TRBV27
clone size: .
D gene: .
J gene: TRBJ2-3

CDR3 protein: CASSRRTEANEQFF
CDR3 DNA: TGCGCCAGCAGCCGCCGGACAGAAGCCAATGAGCAGTTCTTC
V gene: TRBV5-1
clone size: .
D gene: .
J gene: TRBJ2-1

CDR3 protein: CAWNHGDSGHNEQFF
CDR3 DNA: TGTGCCTGGAACCACGGCGATAGCGGTCACAATGAGCAGTTCTTC
V gene: TRBV30
clone size: once
D gene: .
J gene: TRBJ2-1

CDR3 protein: CASSPAGGPTNYGYTF
CDR3 DNA: TGTGCCAGCAGCCCGGCGGGGGGTCCTACCAACTATGGCTACACCTTC
V gene: TRBV6-6
clone size: .
D gene: .
J gene: TRBJ1-2

CDR3 protein: CASSFPGQVGDTGELFF
CDR3 DNA: TGTGCCAGCAGCTTCCCCGGACAGGTGGGCGACACCGGGGAGCTGTTTTTT
V gene: TRBV5-4
clone size: .
D gene: TRBD1
J gene: TRBJ2-2

CDR3 protein: CASSGRDRPYEQYF
CDR3 DNA: TGTGCCAGCAGCGGTCGGGACAGGCCCTACGAGCAGTACTTC
V gene: TRBV9
clone size: once
D gene: TRBD1
J gene: TRBJ2-7

CDR3 protein: CASSEALPDAVTQYF
CDR3 DNA: TGTGCCAGCAGTGAAGCCCTCCCAGATGCAGTTACGCAGTATTTT
V gene: TRBV6-1
clone size: .
D gene: .
J gene: TRBJ2-3

CDR3 protein: CASSGGTTSGEKLFF
CDR3 DNA: TGCGCCAGCAGCGGCGGGACCACTTCAGGTGAAAAACTGTTTTTT
V gene: TRBV5-1
clone size: few
D gene: .
J gene: TRBJ1-4

CDR3 protein: CASSYSIPLNEQFF
CDR3 DNA: TGTGCCAGCAGTTACTCGATTCCACTCAATGAGCAGTTCTTC
V gene: TRBV6-5
clone size: .
D gene: .
J gene: TRBJ2-1